This T cell receptor beta chain was obtained from a study of post-analysis software for immune sequencing data. Study in general: Several disease courses (relapsing-remitting, secondary progressive and progressive-relapsing) of multiple sclerosis were included.

Points on this clonotype: The antigen remains undetermined.

Prepared TCR beta cDNA libraries contained unique molecular identifiers. Via MiXCR, TCRdb re-called the PCR reads, giving one row per CDR3 protein. The sample carries about 820,000 distinct CDR3 sequences, roughly 58% recorded once. Study-level results: When compared against controls, multiple sclerosis patients showed significantly lower normalized Chao1 diversity.

Sample: blood. This TCR was recovered from a girl between 5 and 17 years old with multiple sclerosis.

The CDR3 DNA is TGTGCCAGCCGACTTGTGGGGCGAAAGGCTTTGGAAGAGACCCAGTACTTC. Translating gives CASRLVGRKALEETQYF. V is TRBV5-6 and J is TRBJ2-4; weak D call: TRBD1 (5 bases). Judging by the DNA end, TRBJ2-5 fits better; the J call may be wrong. There are 17 residues in the CDR3. Germline V gives CDR1 SGHDT, CDR2 YYEEEE.